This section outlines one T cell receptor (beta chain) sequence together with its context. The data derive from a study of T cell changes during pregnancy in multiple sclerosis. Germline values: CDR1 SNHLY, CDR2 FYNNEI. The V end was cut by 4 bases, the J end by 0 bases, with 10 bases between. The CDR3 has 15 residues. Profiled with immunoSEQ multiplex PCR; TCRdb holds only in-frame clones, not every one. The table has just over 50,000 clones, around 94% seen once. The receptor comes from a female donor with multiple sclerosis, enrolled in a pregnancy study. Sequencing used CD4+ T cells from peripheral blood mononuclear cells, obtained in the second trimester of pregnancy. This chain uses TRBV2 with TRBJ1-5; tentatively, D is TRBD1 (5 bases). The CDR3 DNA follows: TGTGCCAGCAGTGTAGGCAGGGATAGCAATCAGCCCCAGCATTTT. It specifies CASSVGRDSNQPQHF.